Shown below are 4 T cell receptor beta chains from a single sample sequenced in a study of regulatory T cells in long-lasting Graves disease. Stated time point: newly diagnosed GD, antithyroid drugs for less than 3 months. Construction of the TCR library relied on RNA isolated from PBMCs. With iRepertoire HTBI primers and Arm-PCR of CDR3 regions, TCR beta libraries were built. Each CDR3 protein is one row after TCRdb ran MiXCR on the multiplex PCR reads. Of hundreds of thousands of distinct CDR3 sequences in the sample, approximately 16% are singletons; the top ten hold roughly 27%. The data also belong to a second study, concerning T cells in Graves' hyperthyroidism and ophthalmopathy.

This specimen consisted of peripheral blood mononuclear cells (PBMCs), obtained at new diagnosis, from a patient treated with antithyroid drugs. These receptors came from a man between 35 and 55 years old with Graves disease.

This clonotype was recorded at least ten times. CDR3 protein: CASSLSAQPQHF. The DNA for the CDR3 is TGTGCCAGCAGCTTATCCGCCCAGCCCCAGCATTTT. The J gene is TRBJ1-5, the V gene TRBV7-2, with D unclear. This CDR3 spans 12 amino acids. Trimming left V 2 bases short and J 7 bases short, with 6 bases between. Germline lookup yields CDR1 SGHTA and CDR2 FQGNSA. The whole variable domain, remainder taken from reference TRBV7-2 and TRBJ1-5, is GAGVSQSPSNKVTEKGKDVELRCDPISGHTALYWYRQSLGQGLEFLIYFQGNSAPDKSGLPSDRFSAERTGGSVSTLTIQRTQQEDSAVYLCASSLSAQPQHFGDGTRLSIL.

There are a few counts of this clonotype. This rearrangement joins TRBV7-8 to TRBJ2-2; tentative D call: TRBD1 (5 bases). The CDR3 loop spans 13 amino acids. Germline V gene lookup returns CDR1 SGHVS and CDR2 FQNEAQ. The V end lost 6 bases, the J end lost 6 bases, and 11 bases lay between the germline ends. CDR3 in amino acids: CASSLREPGELFF. The CDR3 nucleotides are TGTGCCAGCAGTCTCAGGGAACCCGGGGAGCTGTTTTTT. Full variable domain (missing parts from reference TRBV7-8 and TRBJ2-2): GAGVSQSPRYKVAKRGQDVALRCDPISGHVSLFWYQQALGQGPEFLTYFQNEAQLDKSGLPSDRFFAERPEGSVSTLKIQRTQQEDSAVYLCASSLREPGELFFGEGSRLTVL.

The chain has TRBV4-2 and TRBJ2-5, with 9 bases identical to TRBD1. The CDR3 is made up of 14 amino acids. CDR1 and CDR2 (germline): LGHNA, YNFKEQ. V shed 2 bases, J shed 5 bases, and the junction held 3 bases outside the gene matches. This CDR3 reads CASSQSGQGETQYF. CDR3 in DNA: TGTGCCAGCAGCCAATCCGGACAGGGGGAGACCCAGTACTTC.

The sample holds many counts of this clonotype. J is TRBJ2-5 and V is TRBV6-1; TRBD2 is a possible D gene (5 bases). Trimming removed 1 base from V and 6 bases from J, with 18 bases in between. In germline, CDR1 is MNHNS, CDR2 SASEGT. The length of the CDR3 is 16 residues. CDR3 sequence reads: CASSEGWELVGQTQYF. DNA for the CDR3: TGTGCCAGCAGTGAAGGATGGGAACTAGTTGGGCAGACCCAGTACTTC.